The 13 T cell receptor beta chains below all came from one sample that was sequenced in a study of shared clonotypes between healthy human individuals (dated by TCRdb to the early 2020s). Libraries were made using the immunoSEQ multiplex PCR assay. Not all clones reach the TCRdb copy of this immuneACCESS table, which keeps in-frame sequences only. Checked studies attribute under half of the gap to unresolved V genes and leave the rest unexplained. Across this sample there are roughly 760,000 clones, with 74% seen only once. 1.7% of the sample lies in the top ten. Sequenced: memory CD4+ T cells sorted from blood. The intended sense of this specimen's cell subset or site label: CD45RA-negative fraction. All receptors come from a woman aged 30 to 39 in good health.

The chain has TRBV28 and TRBJ2-7; TRBD2 matches 7 bases. After removal of 5 bases from V and 1 base from J, the junction contained 11 bases not matched to a gene. The germline V gene has CDR1 MDHEN and CDR2 SYDVKM. CDR3 length: 16 residues. CDR3 in amino acids: CASSPHTGTTSYEQYF. The CDR3 bases are TGTGCCAGCAGTCCGCACACCGGGACTACGTCCTACGAGCAGTACTTC.

This clone occurred many times. In DNA, the CDR3 is TGTGCCAGCAGCCCGCCGGGACAGGGAGGCTATGGCTACACCTTC. This sequence encodes CASSPPGQGGYGYTF. The chain uses TRBV7-9 and TRBJ1-2; 9 bases match TRBD1. With 5 bases clipped from V and 4 bases from J, the junction kept 8 bases outside the gene matches. Germline V lookup: CDR1 SEHNR, CDR2 FQNEAQ (reference sequence). The CDR3 is made up of 15 amino acids.

A remark on this clone: The same CDR3 can be traced to other DNA sequences in this sample. The genes are TRBV28 and TRBJ2-7, with 8 bases identical to TRBD1. The CDR3 loop spans 13 amino acids. Germline V gene sequence: CDR1 MDHEN, CDR2 SYDVKM. V was clipped by 5 bases and J by 7 bases; unmatched bases: 7. As DNA, the CDR3 is TGTGCCAGCAGTCCCAACAGGGGGTGGGAGCAGTACTTC. This translates into CASSPNRGWEQYF. Together with reference TRBV28 and TRBJ2-7, the CDR3 gives the full variable domain: DVKVTQSSRYLVKRTGEKVFLECVQDMDHENMFWYRQDPGLGLRLIYFSYDVKMKEKGDIPEGYSVSREKKERFSLILESASTNQTSMYLCASSPNRGWEQYFGPGTRLTVT.

The gene calls are TRBV5-1 and TRBJ2-7, with D possibly being TRBD2 (5 bases). The CDR3 length is 13 residues. The germline V gene has CDR1 SGHRS and CDR2 YFSETQ. Trimming left V 5 bases short and J 6 bases short, with 15 bases between. CDR3 protein: CASRVGGLGEQYF. CDR3 nucleotides: TGCGCCAGCAGAGTCGGCGGGCTCGGCGAGCAGTACTTC.

The chain links TRBV10-3 to TRBJ2-7; 9 bases agree with TRBD2. CDR3 length: 14 amino acids. Germline V gives CDR1 ENHRY, CDR2 SYGVKD. The ends lost 2 bases at V and 3 bases at J; junction bases unmatched: 2. The CDR3 protein is CAISEQAGGYEQYF. CDR3 bases: TGTGCCATCAGTGAGCAAGCGGGAGGCTACGAGCAGTACTTC.

The rearrangement uses TRBV7-2 and TRBJ2-7; D is unresolved. Trimming took off 4 bases at V and 6 bases at J, with 10 bases between the two ends. Germline CDR1 is SGHTA and CDR2 is FQGNSA. This CDR3 region has 12 residues. The CDR3 DNA reads TGTGCCAGCAGCTCTCCGGGTCCCGAGCAGTACTTC. This sequence encodes CASSSPGPEQYF.

DNA of the CDR3: TGTGCCAGCACTGGCTACAGCTACGAGCAGTACTTC. The encoded protein is CASTGYSYEQYF. The chain is built from TRBV28 and TRBJ2-7, with D unclear. CDR1 and CDR2 from the germline V gene are MDHEN and SYDVKM. V shed 7 bases and J shed 3 bases, with 10 bases lying between them. This CDR3 is built from 12 residues.

The genes are TRBV9 and TRBJ2-1; the match to TRBD1 covers 11 bases. Germline trimming cut 4 bases from V and 6 bases from J; bases unmatched to any gene: 9. CDR3 length: 16 residues. Germline-derived CDR1 and CDR2 are SGDLS and YYNGEE. The CDR3 sequence is CASSPGPGTGGNEQFF. CDR3 DNA sequence: TGTGCCAGCAGCCCCGGTCCCGGGACAGGGGGCAATGAGCAGTTCTTC.

J is TRBJ2-7 and V is TRBV14; no definite D call. This CDR3 has 12 residues. Trimming removed 4 bases at V and 3 bases at J, with 7 bases between. Germline-derived CDR1 and CDR2 are SGHDN and FVKESK. DNA of the CDR3: TGTGCCAGCAGCCCGGGCCACTACGAGCAGTACTTC. Translated: CASSPGHYEQYF.

The chain uses TRBV11-2 and TRBJ1-2; D remains unclear. The CDR3 extends over 12 amino acids. The germline V gene encodes CDR1 SGHAT and CDR2 FQNNGV. The V and J ends lost 0 bases and 5 bases respectively, with 4 bases between them. As DNA, the CDR3 is TGTGCCAGCAGCTTAGACGGTTATGGCTACACCTTC. Its protein is CASSLDGYGYTF.

The chain recombines TRBV9 with TRBJ2-2; D might be TRBD1 (6 bases). Germline V gene data show CDR1 as SGDLS and CDR2 as YYNGEE. The CDR3 runs 16 residues. The V end was cut by 0 bases, the J end by 1 base, with 10 bases between. The chain's CDR3 is CASSVDPTGNTGELFF. For the CDR3, the DNA is TGTGCCAGCAGCGTAGACCCGACAGGGAACACCGGGGAGCTGTTTTTT.

The rearrangement uses TRBV19 and TRBJ1-1, with D perhaps TRBD1 (5 bases). CDR1 and CDR2 (germline): LNHDA, SQIVND (reference sequence). The V end lost 4 bases, the J end lost 3 bases, and 18 bases lay between the germline ends. CDR3 length: 16 amino acids. CDR3 sequence: CASSTGAGQGDTEAFF. In nucleotides, the CDR3 is TGTGCCAGTAGTACCGGGGCTGGGCAGGGAGACACTGAAGCTTTCTTT. The full variable domain, rest sourced from reference TRBV19 and TRBJ1-1, is DGGITQSPKYLFRKEGQNVTLSCEQNLNHDAMYWYRQDPGQGLRLIYYSQIVNDFQKGDIAEGYSVSREKKESFPLTVTSAQKNPTAFYLCASSTGAGQGDTEAFFGQGTRLTVV.

The V gene is TRBV28, the J gene TRBJ1-2, with TRBD1 identical over 12 bases. The CDR3 has 14 amino acids. V trimming: 5 bases; J trimming: 7 bases; junction bases outside the gene matches: 5. CDR1 and CDR2 (germline): MDHEN, SYDVKM. The CDR3, as DNA: TGTGCCAGCAGTCCGGGACAGGGGGCGGGTGGCTACACCTTC. Its translation is CASSPGQGAGGYTF.